This passage covers 10 T cell receptor beta chains from one sample sequenced in a study of T cell repertoires in aging, cancer and after chemotherapy. Peripheral blood genomic DNA, not sorted cells or RNA, was the template. Rearranged V-D-J TRB sequences were amplified with a mixed TRB-A/B primer pool. In TCRdb, the multiplex PCR reads were re-called with MiXCR into one record per CDR3 protein. This sample has about 760 distinct CDR3 sequences, with under 30% found just once. The specimen was blood. All receptors come from a human donor with a solid tumor.

This clonotype is termed large. V gene TRBV15 combines with J gene TRBJ2-5, with D possibly matching TRBD2 (5 bases). The CDR3 consists of 14 residues. The V end was cut by 5 bases, the J end by 5 bases, with 15 bases between. Germline CDR1 LNHNV, CDR2 YYDKDF (reference sequence). CDR3 residues: CATSGYNGGETQYF. The CDR3 coding sequence is TGTGCCACCAGCGGGTACAATGGCGGGGAGACCCAGTACTTC.

The genes are TRBV6-6 and TRBJ1-6; D unclear. V lost 5 bases and J 6 bases, leaving 8 bases between the germline ends. The CDR3 contains 13 residues. Looked up from germline, CDR1 is MNHNY and CDR2 is SVGAGI (reference sequence). CDR3 bases: TGTGCCAGCAGTGTAATCAGTAATTCACCCCTCCACTTT. Translation: CASSVISNSPLHF.

By share, this clonotype ranks as large (0.1 to 1%). The chain uses TRBV19 and TRBJ2-6; TRBD2 aligns across 9 bases. The V gene end was trimmed by 6 bases and the J gene end by 4 bases; junction bases not matched to a gene: 7. The CDR3 is made up of 16 amino acids. The germline V gene encodes CDR1 LNHDA and CDR2 SQIVND (reference sequence). As DNA, the CDR3 is TGTGCCAGTAGCACCGGGACTAGCAGCGGGGCCAACGTCCTGACTTTC. Its protein is CASSTGTSSGANVLTF.

By share, this clonotype ranks as large. The chain carries TRBV6-5 and TRBJ2-1, with 10 bases matching TRBD1. V was pared by 6 bases and J by 5 bases, with 10 bases of the junction left unmatched. The CDR3 totals 16 residues. Germline values: CDR1 MNHEY, CDR2 SVGAGI. The CDR3 loop is CASSSGTGESNNEQFF. The CDR3, as DNA: TGTGCCAGCAGCTCCGGGACAGGGGAATCAAACAATGAGCAGTTCTTC.

This clonotype is judged medium-sized. The chain has TRBV24-1 and TRBJ2-7; D is tentatively TRBD1 or TRBD2 (5 bases each). CDR3 length: 16 amino acids. Per germline, CDR1 KGHDR and CDR2 SFDVKD. The CDR3 reads CATSPPSRVGVHPVNV. The CDR3, as DNA: TGTGCCACCAGCCCTCCCTCGCGGGTGGGGGTTCATCCCGTCAACGTC.

This clonotype was seen more than once but under ten times. This sequence joins TRBV6-5 and TRBJ2-3, with 11 bases fitting TRBD2. In germline, CDR1 is MNHEY, CDR2 SVGAGI. CDR3 length: 17 amino acids. Germline trimming cut 0 bases from V and 2 bases from J; bases unmatched to any gene: 4. The CDR3: CASSYSLAGGHTDTQYF. The CDR3 DNA reads as TGTGCCAGCAGTTACTCGCTAGCGGGGGGACACACAGATACGCAGTATTTT.

J is TRBJ1-5 and V is TRBV19, with a weak D call TRBD1 (6 bases). This CDR3 region has 18 residues. With 0 bases removed from V and 3 bases from J, the gap between germline ends came to 18 bases. Germline CDR1 reads LNHDA; CDR2 reads SQIVND (reference sequence). The CDR3 DNA sequence: TGTGCCAGTAGTATAGATCTATGGGGCAGGGGAGACAATCAGCCCCAGCATTTT. Amino acid sequence: CASSIDLWGRGDNQPQHF. The whole variable domain, remainder taken from reference TRBV19 and TRBJ1-5, is DGGITQSPKYLFRKEGQNVTLSCEQNLNHDAMYWYRQDPGQGLRLIYYSQIVNDFQKGDIAEGYSVSREKKESFPLTVTSAQKNPTAFYLCASSIDLWGRGDNQPQHFGDGTRLSIL.

This clonotype was detected a few times. CDR3 protein: CASSLGQGTNYGYTF. CDR3 nucleotides: TGCGCCAGCAGCTTGGGCCAGGGGACTAACTATGGCTACACCTTC. The chain links TRBV5-1 to TRBJ1-2; tentatively, D is TRBD1 (6 bases). Germline CDR1 SGHRS, CDR2 YFSETQ. The CDR3 covers 15 residues. V gave up 0 bases and J gave up 0 bases, with 9 bases separating them. The whole variable domain, filled in from reference TRBV5-1 and TRBJ1-2, reads KAGVTQTPRYLIKTRGQQVTLSCSPISGHRSVSWYQQTPGQGLQFLFEYFSETQRNKGNFPGRFSGRQFSNSRSEMNVSTLELGDSALYLCASSLGQGTNYGYTFGSGTRLTVV.

This clonotype has only a few counts. The chain is built from TRBV20-1 and TRBJ1-2; 10 bases are shared with TRBD1. The CDR3 length is 14 residues. Trimming at V came to 4 bases and at J to 6 bases, leaving 8 bases not matched to a gene. Germline V CDR1 and CDR2: DFQATT, SNEGSKA (reference sequence). The CDR3 DNA is TGCAGTGCTACAAAACCGGGACAGGGGAATGGCTACACCTTC. Amino acids: CSATKPGQGNGYTF.

This clonotype rates as large. The gene calls are TRBV6-1 and TRBJ2-7; D possibly corresponds to TRBD2 (6 bases). V gave up 7 bases and J gave up 1 base, with 14 bases separating them. The CDR3 consists of 14 residues. The V gene's germline CDR1 is MNHNS and CDR2 SASEGT. The CDR3 DNA is TGTGCCAGCATCGGGGACTTCCCTTCCTACGAGCAGTACGTC. Amino acid sequence: CASIGDFPSYEQYV.